A selection of T cell receptor beta chains follows, all from one sample in a study of cytomegalovirus exposure and HLA in healthy donors. Some clones are missing from TCRdb's copy, which holds only in-frame ones; the method was immunoSEQ multiplex PCR. Among about 92,000 clones listed, 81% were seen once. Source material: PBMCs. All receptors derive from a girl aged 2 to 9 in good health and CMV-seropositive. Both conserved end residues are part of each CDR3. The size entry is marked missing in some rows and otherwise reads once, few, many or a size class.

TRBJ2-7	.	TRBV28	16	CASSSPGGTASYEQYF
TRBJ2-1	.	TRBV27	16	CASSPGLAGAYNEQFF
TRBJ2-3	.	TRBV9	16	CASSVQSGSGPDTQYF
TRBJ2-7	few	TRBV10-3	14	CAISDVNRDYEQYF
TRBJ2-2	.	TRBV2	14	CASRTGSNTGELFF
TRBJ2-7	.	TRBV6-5	14	CATLRGAGTDEQYF
TRBJ2-3	.	TRBV5-1	15	CASSTGQGRQNTQYF
TRBJ1-1	.	TRBV5-4	14	CASSLLQENTEAFF
TRBJ2-7	.	TRBV29-1	14	CSVYAGETPYEQYF
TRBJ2-5	.	TRBV28	13	CASSLSGPLTQYF
TRBJ1-5	.	TRBV16	13	CASSLRHEQPQHF
TRBJ2-3	.	TRBV7-9	16	CASSTYPGQGTDTQYF
TRBJ1-2	.	TRBV5-1	14	CASSFSGPGMRYTF
TRBJ1-5	.	TRBV5-6	13	CASSREGGQPQHF
TRBJ2-7	.	TRBV5-6	11	CASSYDTEQYF
TRBJ1-4	.	TRBV27	12	CASSAGTEKLFF
TRBJ2-7	few	TRBV9	15	CASSVGVDTPYEQYF
TRBJ2-3	few	TRBV27	16	CASSLSGGMYADTQYF
TRBJ2-3	.	TRBV29-1	13	CSVVPGSGDTQYF
TRBJ2-1	few	TRBV5-1	16	CASSRVVPGTSHEQFF
TRBJ1-2	.	TRBV30	16	CAWSGYRGMGDYGYTF
TRBJ1-2	.	TRBV28	14	CASSFNRVPYGYTF
TRBJ2-5	.	TRBV6-5	14	CASSDVQGVETQYF
TRBJ2-5	once	TRBV27	12	CASRLGAGTQYF
TRBJ2-1	.	TRBV29-1	14	CSVVALEGGNEQFF
TRBJ2-7	.	TRBV4-3	17	CASSQGTSGSLGYEQYF
TRBJ2-3	once	TRBV2	13	CASSEYSTDTQYF
TRBJ2-7	.	TRBV2	14	CASDRGPVYNEQYF
TRBJ1-1	.	TRBV30	12	CAWTLGPGGAFF
TRBJ1-1	.	TRBV30	13	CAWSTGVDTEAFF
TRBJ1-2	.	TRBV6-5	12	CASRRGEGGYTF
TRBJ2-1	.	TRBV6-4	15	CASRRLAGGPGEQFF
TRBJ2-2	few	TRBV5-6	13	CASSLTGPGELFF
TRBJ2-1	.	TRBV29-1	11	CSVSGIDEQFF
TRBJ2-7	.	TRBV5-1	14	CASSLPDRGYEQYF
TRBJ1-1	.	TRBV6-6	16	CASSWGFTGGNTEAFF
TRBJ2-7	.	TRBV28	12	CASSTQGYEQYF
TRBJ1-1	.	TRBV28	14	CASKPQVPNTEAFF
TRBJ2-2	.	TRBV7-8	17	CASSWGVREGPDGELFF
TRBJ1-2	.	TRBV4-3	16	CASSQELGEAFHGYTF
TRBJ2-7	.	TRBV5-1	15	CASSLGSGFSYEQYF
TRBJ2-1	.	TRBV10-3	16	CATKTGLAEKGNEQFF
TRBJ2-7	.	TRBV4-3	15	CASSQVRDRAYEQYF
TRBJ2-3	.	TRBV6-4	15	CASSGLAGATDTQYF
TRBJ1-1	.	TRBV7-9	14	CASSLGGVNTEAFF
TRBJ1-1	.	TRBV5-1	15	CASSLGGGWGTEAFF
TRBJ2-1	once	TRBV4-1	18	CASSQDFAGGSPYNEQFF